Below, 8 T cell receptor beta chains from the same sample are listed, as sequenced in a study of blood T cell repertoires in COVID-19. Sequencing was performed with immunoSEQ multiplex PCR; in TCRdb, only in-frame clones are kept and a portion is missing. The sample includes roughly 180,000 clones, roughly 87% of them seen just once. The sample taken for sequencing was PBMCs or T cells enriched from blood (not recorded which). These receptors were taken from a woman under 40 who had recovered from COVID-19.

The chain couples TRBV6-5 to TRBJ1-2, with TRBD1 matching over 8 bases. V lost 6 bases, J lost 0 bases, and 3 bases stayed unmatched. CDR1 MNHEY and CDR2 SVGAGI come from the germline V gene. The CDR3 spans 14 residues. CDR3 DNA: TGTGCCAGCAGCCGACAGGGGTCTAACTATGGCTACACCTTC. Translating it yields CASSRQGSNYGYTF.

A few counts support this clone. The chain joins TRBV5-4 to TRBJ1-6; 8 bases map to TRBD1. This CDR3 has 15 residues. Germline loops: CDR1 SGHNT, CDR2 YYREEE (reference sequence). V shed 5 bases and J 9 bases; nucleotides not matched to a gene: 10. The DNA for the CDR3 is TGTGCCAGCAGACCGAACAGGGGGAACGGTTCACCCCTCCACTTT. Protein product: CASRPNRGNGSPLHF. The entire variable domain, with the rest obtained from reference TRBV5-4 and TRBJ1-6, is as follows: ETGVTQSPTHLIKTRGQQVTLRCSSQSGHNTVSWYQQALGQGPQFIFQYYREEENGRGNFPPRFSGLQFPNYSSELNVNALELDDSALYLCASRPNRGNGSPLHFGNGTRLTVT.

This clone was counted only a few times. This rearrangement joins TRBV18 to TRBJ2-2; maybe TRBD2 (6 bases). This CDR3 region has 12 residues. CDR1 and CDR2 (germline): KGHSH, LQKENI. Deletions cut 5 bases from V and 6 bases from J, with 7 bases between. CDR3 region: CASSGTSGELFF. In DNA, the CDR3 is TGTGCCAGCTCAGGGACTTCCGGGGAGCTGTTTTTT. Full variable domain (remainder filled in from reference TRBV18 and TRBJ2-2): NAGVMQNPRHLVRRRGQEARLRCSPMKGHSHVYWYRQLPEEGLKFMVYLQKENIIDESGMPKERFSAEFPKEGPSILRIQQVVRGDSAAYFCASSGTSGELFFGEGSRLTVL.

The V and J genes are TRBV12-3 or TRBV12-4 and TRBJ2-1; a possible D gene is TRBD1 (6 bases). The CDR3 sequence is 13 residues long. With 11 bases removed from V and 2 bases from J, the gap between germline ends came to 13 bases. The CDR3 DNA reads as TGTGCCGGATCGACAGGCACCTACAATGAGCAGTTCTTC. Protein: CAGSTGTYNEQFF.

This chain joins TRBV12-5 and TRBJ1-4, with 10 bases identical to TRBD1. V dropped 1 base and J dropped 5; count of bases not matched to a gene: 4. The CDR3 extends over 16 amino acids. From germline, CDR1 is LGHNT and CDR2 FRNRAP. CDR3 coding DNA: TGTGCTAGTGGTTTGGGATCGGGACAGGGGAATGAAAAACTGTTTTTT. As protein: CASGLGSGQGNEKLFF.

V and J are TRBV5-1 and TRBJ2-7, with 9 bases matching TRBD1. Unmatched junction bases numbered 15, after V lost 6 bases and J lost 2 bases. The CDR3 length is 17 residues. Germline V lookup: CDR1 SGHRS, CDR2 YFSETQ. The CDR3 region has the DNA TGCGCCAGCAAAGGTTTGTCAGACAGGGGGGAGGCCTACGAGCAGTACTTC. Translation: CASKGLSDRGEAYEQYF.

This rearrangement joins TRBV10-3 to TRBJ1-3, with 9 bases that match TRBD1. The CDR3 has 15 amino acids. With V trimmed by 6 bases and J by 3 bases, 6 bases remained unmatched. Germline assignment: CDR1 ENHRY and CDR2 SYGVKD. The CDR3 region is CAIRADRGNGNTIYF. CDR3 DNA sequence: TGTGCCATCAGGGCAGACAGGGGGAATGGAAACACCATATATTTT.

This clone was found many times. The CDR3 DNA reads TGTGCCAGCTCACCACCGTTCGGGAGGATGAATGAGCAGTTCTTC. Amino acid sequence: CASSPPFGRMNEQFF. The chain joins TRBV18 to TRBJ2-1, with 7 nucleotides matching TRBD2. CDR1 and CDR2 (germline): KGHSH, LQKENI. The trim removed 0 bases at V and 7 bases at J, leaving 6 bases unmatched. CDR3 length: 15 residues. Combining the CDR3 with reference TRBV18 and TRBJ2-1 gives the whole variable domain NAGVMQNPRHLVRRRGQEARLRCSPMKGHSHVYWYRQLPEEGLKFMVYLQKENIIDESGMPKERFSAEFPKEGPSILRIQQVVRGDSAAYFCASSPPFGRMNEQFFGPGTRLTVL.